This T cell receptor beta chain was recorded in a study of shared clonotypes between healthy human individuals. The study's findings and limits: Sampling used blood alone; tissue repertoires probably differ. Some naive CD4 clonotypes, 4.5% to 5.5%, turned up in common across four donors.

It was about 210 ng DNA, 33,000 or so T cell genomes, that sorted-subset replicate PCRs used. The repertoire was sequenced with immunoSEQ multiplex PCR; TCRdb's copy has only in-frame clones and lacks some. Of more than 2 million clones detected, 93% appear once; the ten largest clones hold about 1.7%. A remark on this clone: Its antigen is currently unknown. The same CDR3 can be traced to other DNA sequences in this sample.

Trimming cost V 0 bases and J 0 bases; bases outside gene matches: 0. CDR1 is SGHNT, CDR2 YYREEE, per germline (reference sequence). This CDR3 comprises 14 residues. Naive CD8 isolation took CD45RO-negative cells positively selected for CCR7 and excluded terminally differentiated effector memory CD45RA+ cells. The donors, all of them Caucasian adults, lived in Nashville, Tennessee. The sequence came from a man between 18 and 29 years old in good health. Some clones in this sample may be carry-over from other donors' samples. The specimen was naive CD8+ T cells from PBMCs. The chain recombines TRBV5-4 with TRBJ2-7; 7 bases match TRBD2. The CDR3 DNA reads TGTGCCAGCAGCTTGGGCGGGAGCTCCTACGAGCAGTACTTC. The encoded protein is CASSLGGSSYEQYF.